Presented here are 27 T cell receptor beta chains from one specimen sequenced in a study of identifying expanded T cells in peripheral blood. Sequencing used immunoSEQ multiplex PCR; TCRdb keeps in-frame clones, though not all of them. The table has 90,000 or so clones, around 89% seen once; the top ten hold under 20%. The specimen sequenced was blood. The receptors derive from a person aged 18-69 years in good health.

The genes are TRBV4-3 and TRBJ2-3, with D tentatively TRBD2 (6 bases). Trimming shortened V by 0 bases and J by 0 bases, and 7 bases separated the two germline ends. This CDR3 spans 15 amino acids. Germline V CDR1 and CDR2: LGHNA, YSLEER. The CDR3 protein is CASSQDRGSTDTQYF. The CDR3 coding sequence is TGCGCCAGCAGCCAAGATCGGGGGAGCACAGATACGCAGTATTTT.

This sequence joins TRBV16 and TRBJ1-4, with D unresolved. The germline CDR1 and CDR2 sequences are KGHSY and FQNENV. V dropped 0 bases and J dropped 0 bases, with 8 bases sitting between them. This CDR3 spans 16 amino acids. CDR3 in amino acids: CASSQSSGATNEKLFF. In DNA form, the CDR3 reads TGTGCCAGCAGCCAATCGTCCGGTGCAACTAATGAAAAACTGTTTTTT.

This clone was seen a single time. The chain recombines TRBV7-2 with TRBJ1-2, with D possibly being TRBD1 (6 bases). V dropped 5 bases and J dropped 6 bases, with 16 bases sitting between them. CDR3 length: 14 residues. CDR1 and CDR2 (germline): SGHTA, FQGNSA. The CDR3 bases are TGTGCCAGCAGCCCCGGGGGGGGCGCGGATGGCTACACCTTC. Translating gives CASSPGGGADGYTF.

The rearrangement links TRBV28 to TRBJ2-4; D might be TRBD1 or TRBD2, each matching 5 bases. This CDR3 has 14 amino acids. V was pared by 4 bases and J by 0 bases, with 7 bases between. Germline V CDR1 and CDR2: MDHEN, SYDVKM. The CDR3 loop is CASSSGTAKNIQYF. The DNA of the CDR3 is TGTGCCAGCAGTTCCGGGACAGCCAAAAACATTCAGTACTTC.

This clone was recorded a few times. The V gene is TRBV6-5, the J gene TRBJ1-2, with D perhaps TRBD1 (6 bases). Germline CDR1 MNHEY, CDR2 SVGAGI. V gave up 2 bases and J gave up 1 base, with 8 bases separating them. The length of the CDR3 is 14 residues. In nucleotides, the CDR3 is TGTGCCAGCAGTTACGCAGGGGATAACTATGGCTACACCTTC. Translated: CASSYAGDNYGYTF.

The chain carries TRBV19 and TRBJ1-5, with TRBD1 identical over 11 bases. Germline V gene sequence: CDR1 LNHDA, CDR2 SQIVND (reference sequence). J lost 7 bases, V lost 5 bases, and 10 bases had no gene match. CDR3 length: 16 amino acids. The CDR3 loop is CASSRTGGGGGQPQHF. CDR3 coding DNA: TGTGCCAGTAGTCGGACAGGGGGCGGAGGGGGACAGCCCCAGCATTTT.

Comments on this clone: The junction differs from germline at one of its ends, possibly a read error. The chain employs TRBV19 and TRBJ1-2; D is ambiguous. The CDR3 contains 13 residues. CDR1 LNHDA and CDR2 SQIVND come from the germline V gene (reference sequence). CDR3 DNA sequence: TGTGCCAGTAGTATAAGGACTCCTGATGGCCACACCTTC. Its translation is CASSIRTPDGHTF.

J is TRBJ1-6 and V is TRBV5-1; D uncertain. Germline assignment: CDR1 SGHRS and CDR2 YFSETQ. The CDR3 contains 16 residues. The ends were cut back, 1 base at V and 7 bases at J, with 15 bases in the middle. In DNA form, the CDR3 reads TGCGCCAGCAGCTTGAGATCCTTACAGTCGAATTCACCCCTCCACTTT. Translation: CASSLRSLQSNSPLHF.

The CDR3 sequence is CASSQDTGMGYEKLFF. The CDR3 bases are TGTGCCAGCAGCCAAGATACAGGAATGGGGTATGAAAAACTGTTTTTT. This rearrangement joins TRBV4-2 to TRBJ1-4, with a weak D call TRBD1 (5 bases). The CDR3 has 16 residues. Trimming took 0 bases from V and 6 from J, leaving 14 bases between them. Per germline, CDR1 LGHNA and CDR2 YNFKEQ.

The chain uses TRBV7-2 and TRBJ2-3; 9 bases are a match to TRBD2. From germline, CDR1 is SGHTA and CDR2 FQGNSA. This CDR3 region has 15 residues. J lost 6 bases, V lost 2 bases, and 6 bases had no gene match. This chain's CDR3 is CASSLSGGPQDTQYF. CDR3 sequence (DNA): TGTGCCAGCAGCTTAAGCGGGGGGCCTCAGGATACGCAGTATTTT. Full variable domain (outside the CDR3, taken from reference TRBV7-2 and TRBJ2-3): GAGVSQSPSNKVTEKGKDVELRCDPISGHTALYWYRQSLGQGLEFLIYFQGNSAPDKSGLPSDRFSAERTGGSVSTLTIQRTQQEDSAVYLCASSLSGGPQDTQYFGPGTRLTVL.

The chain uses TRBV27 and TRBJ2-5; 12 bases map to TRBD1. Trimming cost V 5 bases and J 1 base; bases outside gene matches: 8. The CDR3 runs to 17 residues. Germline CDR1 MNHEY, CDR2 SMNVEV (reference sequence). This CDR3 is CASSGTGGASIQETQYF. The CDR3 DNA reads TGTGCCAGCAGTGGGACAGGGGGCGCCTCTATCCAAGAGACCCAGTACTTC.

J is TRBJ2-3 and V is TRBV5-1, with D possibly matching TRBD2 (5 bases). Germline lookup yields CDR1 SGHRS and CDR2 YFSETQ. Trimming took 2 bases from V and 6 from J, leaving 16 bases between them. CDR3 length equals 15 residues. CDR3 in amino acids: CASSFGVGGQDTQYF. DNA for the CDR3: TGCGCCAGCAGCTTTGGGGTTGGCGGGCAGGATACGCAGTATTTT.

Here the CDR3 reads CASSYGQGSLPQHF. CDR3 sequence (DNA): TGTGCCAGCAGTTACGGACAGGGTTCCCTGCCCCAGCATTTT. The rearrangement uses TRBV6-5 and TRBJ1-5; 8 bases fit TRBD1. CDR3 length equals 14 residues. With V trimmed by 2 bases and J by 9 bases, 6 bases remained unmatched. CDR1 is MNHEY and CDR2 is SVGAGI in the germline V gene.

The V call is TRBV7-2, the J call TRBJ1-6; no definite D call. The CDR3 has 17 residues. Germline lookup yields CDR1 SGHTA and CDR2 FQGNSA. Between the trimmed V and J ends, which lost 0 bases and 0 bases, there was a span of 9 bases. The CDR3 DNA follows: TGTGCCAGCAGCTTAGCGCTAGGGCTCTCCTATAATTCACCCCTCCACTTT. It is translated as CASSLALGLSYNSPLHF. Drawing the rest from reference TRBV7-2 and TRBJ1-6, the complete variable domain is GAGVSQSPSNKVTEKGKDVELRCDPISGHTALYWYRQSLGQGLEFLIYFQGNSAPDKSGLPSDRFSAERTGGSVSTLTIQRTQQEDSAVYLCASSLALGLSYNSPLHFGNGTRLTVT.

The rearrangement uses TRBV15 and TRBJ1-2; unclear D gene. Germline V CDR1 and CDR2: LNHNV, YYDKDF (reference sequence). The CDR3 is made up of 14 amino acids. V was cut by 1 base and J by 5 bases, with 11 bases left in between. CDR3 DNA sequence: TGTGCCACCAGCAGAGCGGGAGCAACGTATGGCTACACCTTC. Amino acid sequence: CATSRAGATYGYTF.

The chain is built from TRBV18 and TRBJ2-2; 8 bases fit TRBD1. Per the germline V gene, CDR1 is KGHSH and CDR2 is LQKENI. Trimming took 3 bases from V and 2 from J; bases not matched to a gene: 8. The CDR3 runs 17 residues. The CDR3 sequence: CASSPTPDRANTGELFF. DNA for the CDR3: TGTGCCAGCTCACCGACCCCGGACAGGGCAAACACCGGGGAGCTGTTTTTT.

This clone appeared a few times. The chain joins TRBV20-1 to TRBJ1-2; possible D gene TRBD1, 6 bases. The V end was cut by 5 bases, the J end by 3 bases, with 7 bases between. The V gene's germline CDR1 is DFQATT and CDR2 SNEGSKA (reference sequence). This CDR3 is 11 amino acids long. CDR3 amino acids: CSAYRDYGYTF. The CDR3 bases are TGCAGTGCTTACAGGGACTATGGCTACACCTTC.

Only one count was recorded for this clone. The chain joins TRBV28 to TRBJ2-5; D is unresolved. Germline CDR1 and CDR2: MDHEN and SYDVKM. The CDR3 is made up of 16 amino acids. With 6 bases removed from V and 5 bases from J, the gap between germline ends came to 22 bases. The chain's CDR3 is CASSTFIGYLRETQYF. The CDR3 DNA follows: TGTGCCAGCAGCACCTTTATAGGGTACCTCCGGGAGACCCAGTACTTC.

The CDR3 spells CASSIQSGRYGYTF. CDR3 coding DNA: TGTGCCAGTAGTATACAGTCGGGGAGATATGGCTACACCTTC. The rearrangement links TRBV19 to TRBJ1-2; D not certain. CDR1 LNHDA and CDR2 SQIVND come from the germline V gene (reference sequence). CDR3 length: 14 residues. With 2 bases removed from V and 5 bases from J, the gap between germline ends came to 12 bases.

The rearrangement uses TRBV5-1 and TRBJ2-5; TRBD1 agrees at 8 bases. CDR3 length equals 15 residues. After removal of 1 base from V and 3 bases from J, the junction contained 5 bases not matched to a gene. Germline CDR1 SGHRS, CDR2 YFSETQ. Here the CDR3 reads CASSLNGQGEETQYF. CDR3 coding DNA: TGCGCCAGCAGCTTGAACGGACAGGGAGAAGAGACCCAGTACTTC.

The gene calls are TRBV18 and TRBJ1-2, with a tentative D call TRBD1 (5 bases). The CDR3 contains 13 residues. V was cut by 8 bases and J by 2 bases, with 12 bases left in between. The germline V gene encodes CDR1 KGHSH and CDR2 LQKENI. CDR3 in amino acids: CASLSGTNYGYTF. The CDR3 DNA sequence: TGTGCCAGCCTTAGCGGGACCAACTATGGCTACACCTTC.

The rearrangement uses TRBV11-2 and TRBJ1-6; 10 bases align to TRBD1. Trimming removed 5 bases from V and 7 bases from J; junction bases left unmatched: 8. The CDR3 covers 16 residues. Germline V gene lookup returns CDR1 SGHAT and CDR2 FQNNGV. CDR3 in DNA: TGTGCCAGCAGCCTGGGACAGGGGACGGGAAATTCACCCCTCCACTTT. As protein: CASSLGQGTGNSPLHF.

DNA for the CDR3: TGTGCCAGCAGCCAGGGACAGGGGTACGAGCAGTACTTC. Translating gives CASSQGQGYEQYF. The gene calls are TRBV11-2 and TRBJ2-7; 10 nucleotides line up with TRBD1. The CDR3 is 13 residues long. The germline V gene has CDR1 SGHAT and CDR2 FQNNGV. V was pared by 5 bases and J by 4 bases, with 2 bases of the junction left unmatched.

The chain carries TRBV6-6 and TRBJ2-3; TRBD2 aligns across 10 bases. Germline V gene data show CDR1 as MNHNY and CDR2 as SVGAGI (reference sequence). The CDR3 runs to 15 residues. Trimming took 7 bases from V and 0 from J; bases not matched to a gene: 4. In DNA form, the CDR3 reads TGTGCCAGCACGGAACTAGCGGGGAGCACAGATACGCAGTATTTT. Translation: CASTELAGSTDTQYF.

CDR3: CASSPGLAAPGELFF. Here the CDR3 DNA reads TGTGCCAGCAGCCCAGGACTAGCGGCCCCCGGGGAGCTGTTTTTT. The J gene is TRBJ2-2, the V gene TRBV9, with 10 bases that match TRBD2. Germline lookup yields CDR1 SGDLS and CDR2 YYNGEE. After removal of 4 bases from V and 6 bases from J, the junction contained 6 bases not matched to a gene. This CDR3 is 15 amino acids long.

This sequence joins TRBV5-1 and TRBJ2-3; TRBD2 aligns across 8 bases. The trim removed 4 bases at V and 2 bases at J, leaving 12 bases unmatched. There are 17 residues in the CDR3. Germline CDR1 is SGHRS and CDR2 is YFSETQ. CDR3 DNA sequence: TGCGCCAGCAGCCCACACGGACTAGCAGATAACACAGATACGCAGTATTTT. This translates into CASSPHGLADNTDTQYF.

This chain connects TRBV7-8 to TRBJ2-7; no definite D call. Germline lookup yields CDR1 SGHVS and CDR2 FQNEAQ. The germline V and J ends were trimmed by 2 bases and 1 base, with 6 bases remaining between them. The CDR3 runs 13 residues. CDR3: CASSLFQSYEQYF. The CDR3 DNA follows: TGTGCCAGCAGCTTATTTCAATCCTACGAGCAGTACTTC.